These 24 T cell receptor beta chains came from one sample sequenced in a study of T cell repertoires in cytomegalovirus infection. In TCRdb, the reads were re-called with MiXCR into one record per CDR3 protein. The table lists some 400,000 distinct CDR3 sequences, roughly 18% of them singletons. Specimen: PBMCs. These receptors were taken from a human donor in good health (CMV status not recorded). Some clones in this sample may be carry-over from other donors' samples.

CDR3 region: CASNPRGNTEAFF. The CDR3 DNA follows: TGTGCCAGCAACCCCAGGGGGAACACTGAAGCTTTCTTT. The chain carries TRBV6-1 and TRBJ1-1; tentatively, D is TRBD1 (6 bases). Trimming cost V 7 bases and J 1 base, with 10 bases left between them. CDR1 and CDR2 (germline): MNHNS, SASEGT. This CDR3 has 13 residues.

The J gene is TRBJ2-3, the V gene TRBV6-2 or TRBV6-3, with 9 bases identical to TRBD2. The CDR3 runs 15 residues. V gave up 9 bases and J gave up 2 bases; unmatched junction bases: 9. Germline CDR1 MNHEY, CDR2 SVGEGT. CDR3 amino acids: CASRLAGAVTDTQYF. CDR3 coding DNA: TGTGCCAGTCGATTAGCGGGAGCGGTCACAGATACGCAGTATTTT.

The genes are TRBV6-8 and TRBJ2-7; D call uncertain. There are 13 residues in the CDR3. Trimming took off 2 bases at V and 3 bases at J, with 8 bases between the two ends. CDR1 is MNHGY and CDR2 is SAAAGT in the germline V gene. The CDR3 loop is CASSYRVDYEQYF. CDR3 DNA: TGTGCCAGCAGTTACAGGGTGGACTACGAGCAGTACTTC.

This clonotype was picked up many times. V gene TRBV7-9 combines with J gene TRBJ1-2, with D maybe TRBD1 (6 bases). The V gene's germline CDR1 is SEHNR and CDR2 FQNEAQ (reference sequence). The CDR3 runs to 14 residues. Trimming took 1 base from V and 4 from J, leaving 10 bases between them. The CDR3 protein is CASSLGFRGYGYTF. DNA for the CDR3: TGTGCCAGCAGCTTAGGGTTCAGGGGCTATGGCTACACCTTC. Variable domain in full (rest from reference TRBV7-9 and TRBJ1-2): DTGVSQNPRHKITKRGQNVTFRCDPISEHNRLYWYRQTLGQGPEFLTYFQNEAQLEKSRLLSDRFSAERPKGSFSTLEIQRTEQGDSAMYLCASSLGFRGYGYTFGSGTRLTVV.

This clonotype was recorded a few times. The chain uses TRBV7-8 and TRBJ1-1; 8 bases fit TRBD1. The CDR3 is 16 residues long. Germline assignment: CDR1 SGHVS and CDR2 FQNEAQ. Losses at the gene ends were 3 bases for V and 1 base for J; bases not matched to a gene: 7. Here the CDR3 DNA reads TGTGCCAGCAGCTTTTCCCGGGGGACAGGGAACACTGAAGCTTTCTTT. It translates to CASSFSRGTGNTEAFF. The whole variable domain, filled in from reference TRBV7-8 and TRBJ1-1, reads GAGVSQSPRYKVAKRGQDVALRCDPISGHVSLFWYQQALGQGPEFLTYFQNEAQLDKSGLPSDRFFAERPEGSVSTLKIQRTQQEDSAVYLCASSFSRGTGNTEAFFGQGTRLTVV.

The rearrangement uses TRBV20-1 and TRBJ1-5; 7 bases map to TRBD1. The CDR3 runs 13 residues. The V gene end was trimmed by 6 bases and the J gene end by 3 bases; junction bases not matched to a gene: 5. Germline CDR1 DFQATT, CDR2 SNEGSKA (reference sequence). CDR3 coding DNA: TGCAGTGCCCCTGGGACAGCCAATCAGCCCCAGCATTTT. Translation: CSAPGTANQPQHF.

In this sample, this clonotype turned up many times. V usage is TRBV12-3 or TRBV12-4 and J usage is TRBJ1-2, with D perhaps TRBD1 (6 bases). The CDR3 runs 13 residues. V lost 4 bases and J lost 7, with 13 bases in between. CDR3 DNA: TGTGCCAGCAGTTCTACAGGGTCGGTTGGCTACACCTTC. This encodes CASSSTGSVGYTF.

This clonotype has more than one count but fewer than ten. Here the CDR3 reads CASRTGTSGSSYNEQFF. The CDR3 DNA reads as TGTGCCAGCAGAACCGGGACTAGCGGGAGCTCCTACAATGAGCAGTTCTTC. The V gene is TRBV12-3 or TRBV12-4, the J gene TRBJ2-1, with 14 bases aligning to TRBD2. Trimming at V came to 6 bases and at J to 0 bases, leaving 4 bases not matched to a gene. There are 17 residues in the CDR3.

This clonotype turned up a few times. This chain uses TRBV27 with TRBJ2-5, with TRBD2 identical over 9 bases. V gave up 5 bases and J gave up 4 bases; unmatched junction bases: 11. The CDR3 extends over 16 amino acids. Germline V lookup: CDR1 MNHEY, CDR2 SMNVEV (reference sequence). The CDR3 here is CASSPRFGLALETQYF. The CDR3 DNA sequence: TGTGCCAGCAGTCCCCGTTTCGGACTAGCGTTAGAGACCCAGTACTTC.

This clonotype was seen repeatedly, ten times or more. This chain joins TRBV4-3 and TRBJ2-6, with D unclear. The germline V gene encodes CDR1 LGHNA and CDR2 YSLEER. Trimming pared 0 bases from V and 5 bases from J, leaving 23 bases between. The CDR3 is made up of 20 amino acids. This chain's CDR3 is CASSQDPVRPSGFRANVLTF. The CDR3 bases are TGCGCCAGCAGCCAAGATCCGGTTCGGCCTTCAGGCTTCCGGGCCAACGTCCTGACTTTC.

The V call is TRBV27, the J call TRBJ1-4; 9 bases align to TRBD1. Germline V gene sequence: CDR1 MNHEY, CDR2 SMNVEV (reference sequence). This CDR3 region has 13 residues. The V segment lost 5 bases and the J segment 14 bases; nucleotides outside the gene matches: 9. In DNA form, the CDR3 reads TGTGCCAGCAGTCAGGGACAGGGCAGCTTGCTGTTTTTT. It encodes CASSQGQGSLLFF.

This clonotype was recorded a few times. This chain links TRBV6-6 with TRBJ1-1; TRBD1 is a possible D gene (6 bases). Germline CDR1 MNHNY, CDR2 SVGAGI (reference sequence). The V gene lost 6 bases and the J gene lost 1 base, with 15 bases spanning the gap. The CDR3 totals 15 residues. The CDR3 DNA is TGTGCCAGCAGAATAAGGGGGACGGGGAACACTGAAGCTTTCTTT. Translation gives CASRIRGTGNTEAFF.

The chain carries TRBV14 and TRBJ2-7, with D perhaps assigned TRBD1 or TRBD2 (6 bases each). The CDR3 spans 14 residues. The V end was cut by 4 bases, the J end by 9 bases, with 19 bases between. Looked up from germline, CDR1 is SGHDN and CDR2 is FVKESK. This chain's CDR3 is CASSRQGRRSAQYF. The CDR3 DNA sequence: TGTGCCAGCAGCCGCCAGGGGAGGAGGTCTGCGCAGTACTTC.

The rearrangement uses TRBV12-3 or TRBV12-4 and TRBJ2-3; D possibly corresponds to TRBD1 (5 bases). The germline V and J ends were trimmed by 5 bases and 9 bases, with 12 bases remaining between them. The CDR3 spans 12 residues. The CDR3 DNA follows: TGTGCCAGCAGTCTGACAGCATCAACGCAGTATTTT. Amino acids: CASSLTASTQYF.

This clonotype was observed a handful of times. CDR3 amino acids: CASSPGEGWNRYEQYF. CDR3 nucleotides: TGTGCCAGCAGTCCGGGGGAGGGGTGGAATCGCTACGAGCAGTACTTC. The gene calls are TRBV12-3 or TRBV12-4 and TRBJ2-7; 7 nucleotides align to TRBD2. The junction had 13 bases not matched to a gene; V was cut back by 5 bases and J by 3 bases. This CDR3 region has 16 residues.

This clonotype was seen only a few times. The chain carries TRBV5-6 and TRBJ2-1, with 11 positions matching TRBD2. J was trimmed by 9 bases and V by 3 bases; bases with no gene match: 8. Germline V gene sequence: CDR1 SGHDT, CDR2 YYEEEE. This CDR3 is 15 amino acids long. Written as DNA, the CDR3 is TGTGCCAGCAGCTCCGGGACTAGCGGCTGGGGTGAGCAGTTCTTC. This encodes CASSSGTSGWGEQFF.

This clonotype showed up just a few times. The DNA for the CDR3 is TGTGCCACCGCGGAGACAGGCCCCTACAATGAGCAGTTCTTC. Its translation is CATAETGPYNEQFF. V and J are TRBV12-3 or TRBV12-4 and TRBJ2-1; D is possibly TRBD1 (6 bases). The V end lost 10 bases, the J end lost 2 bases, and 15 bases lay between the germline ends. This CDR3 has 14 residues.

The table lists this clonotype with many counts. V usage is TRBV7-9 and J usage is TRBJ2-5; D perhaps matches TRBD1 (6 bases). V was shortened by 3 bases and J by 1 base, with 18 bases between the two germline ends. This CDR3 has 17 residues. The germline V gene encodes CDR1 SEHNR and CDR2 FQNEAQ (reference sequence). DNA of the CDR3: TGTGCCAGCAGCTTTGCTCTGACAGGAACGCCCCAAGAGACCCAGTACTTC. It encodes CASSFALTGTPQETQYF.

This clonotype was observed a single time. The CDR3 does not end in the conserved phenylalanine or tryptophan, so this is likely a read error. V is TRBV24-1 and J is TRBJ2-1; maybe TRBD2 (6 bases). The CDR3 sequence is 14 residues long. Germline values: CDR1 KGHDR, CDR2 SFDVKD. The V end lost 4 bases, the J end lost 2 bases, and 8 bases lay between the germline ends. DNA for the CDR3: TGTGCCACCAGTGAGGGGGGACCCTACAATGAGCAGTTCCTC. As protein: CATSEGGPYNEQFL.

This clonotype has a count of ten or more. This rearrangement joins TRBV7-2 to TRBJ2-1; 7 bases fit TRBD1. The junction had 12 bases not matched to a gene; V was cut back by 3 bases and J by 16 bases. This CDR3 has 13 amino acids. Per germline, CDR1 SGHTA and CDR2 FQGNSA. The CDR3 DNA reads as TGTGCCAGCAGCTTTTATTCGGGACAGAGTCGTTTCTTC. Amino acid sequence: CASSFYSGQSRFF. The whole variable domain, filled in from reference TRBV7-2 and TRBJ2-1, reads GAGVSQSPSNKVTEKGKDVELRCDPISGHTALYWYRQSLGQGLEFLIYFQGNSAPDKSGLPSDRFSAERTGGSVSTLTIQRTQQEDSAVYLCASSFYSGQSRFFGPGTRLTVL.

The chain has TRBV29-1 and TRBJ2-5; possibly TRBD2 for D (5 bases). Germline V gene sequence: CDR1 SQVTM, CDR2 ANQGSEA. The CDR3 covers 14 residues. The ends were cut back, 4 bases at V and 4 bases at J, with 16 bases in the middle. CDR3 loop: CSVGAGDAPETQYF. In DNA form, the CDR3 reads TGCAGCGTTGGGGCGGGCGATGCCCCAGAGACCCAGTACTTC. The entire variable domain, with the rest obtained from reference TRBV29-1 and TRBJ2-5, is as follows: SAVISQKPSRDICQRGTSLTIQCQVDSQVTMMFWYRQQPGQSLTLIATANQGSEATYESGFVIDKFPISRPNLTFSTLTVSNMSPEDSSIYLCSVGAGDAPETQYFGPGTRLLVL.

This clonotype was seen only a few times. The CDR3: CASSQDSRETQYF. The DNA for the CDR3 is TGCGCCAGCAGCCAAGATAGTCGGGAGACCCAGTACTTC. The V call is TRBV4-3, the J call TRBJ2-5, with D hard to call. V lost 0 bases and J 5 bases, leaving 7 bases between the germline ends. The germline V gene has CDR1 LGHNA and CDR2 YSLEER. The CDR3 extends over 13 amino acids.

This clonotype was counted between two and nine times. The chain employs TRBV5-1 and TRBJ2-1; 9 bases fit TRBD2. The CDR3 runs 15 residues. Trimming cost V 2 bases and J 6 bases; bases outside gene matches: 6. In germline, CDR1 is SGHRS, CDR2 YFSETQ. CDR3 DNA sequence: TGCGCCAGCAGCTTAATAGCGGGAGAGAGCAATGAGCAGTTCTTC. Translating gives CASSLIAGESNEQFF.

This chain links TRBV6-5 with TRBJ2-5, with D unclear. Trimming took off 6 bases at V and 2 bases at J, with 10 bases between the two ends. The CDR3 has 13 amino acids. The germline CDR1 and CDR2 sequences are MNHEY and SVGAGI. The CDR3 region is CASSYTRQETQYF. The CDR3, as DNA: TGTGCCAGCAGCTACACCCGACAAGAGACCCAGTACTTC.